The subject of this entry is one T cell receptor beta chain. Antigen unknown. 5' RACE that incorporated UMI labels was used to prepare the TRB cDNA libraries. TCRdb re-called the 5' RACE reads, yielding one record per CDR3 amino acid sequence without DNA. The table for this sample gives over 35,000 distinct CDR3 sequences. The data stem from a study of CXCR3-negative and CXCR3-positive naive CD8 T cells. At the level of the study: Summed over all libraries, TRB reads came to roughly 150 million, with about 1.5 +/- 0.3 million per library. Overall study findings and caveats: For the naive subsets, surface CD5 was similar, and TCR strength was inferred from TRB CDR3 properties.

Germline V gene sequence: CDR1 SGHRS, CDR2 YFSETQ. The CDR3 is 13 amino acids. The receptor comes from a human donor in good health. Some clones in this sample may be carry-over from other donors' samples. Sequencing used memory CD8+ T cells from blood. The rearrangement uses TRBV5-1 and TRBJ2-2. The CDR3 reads CASSRFNTGELFF. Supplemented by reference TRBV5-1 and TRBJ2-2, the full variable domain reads KAGVTQTPRYLIKTRGQQVTLSCSPISGHRSVSWYQQTPGQGLQFLFEYFSETQRNKGNFPGRFSGRQFSNSRSEMNVSTLELGDSALYLCASSRFNTGELFFGEGSRLTVL.